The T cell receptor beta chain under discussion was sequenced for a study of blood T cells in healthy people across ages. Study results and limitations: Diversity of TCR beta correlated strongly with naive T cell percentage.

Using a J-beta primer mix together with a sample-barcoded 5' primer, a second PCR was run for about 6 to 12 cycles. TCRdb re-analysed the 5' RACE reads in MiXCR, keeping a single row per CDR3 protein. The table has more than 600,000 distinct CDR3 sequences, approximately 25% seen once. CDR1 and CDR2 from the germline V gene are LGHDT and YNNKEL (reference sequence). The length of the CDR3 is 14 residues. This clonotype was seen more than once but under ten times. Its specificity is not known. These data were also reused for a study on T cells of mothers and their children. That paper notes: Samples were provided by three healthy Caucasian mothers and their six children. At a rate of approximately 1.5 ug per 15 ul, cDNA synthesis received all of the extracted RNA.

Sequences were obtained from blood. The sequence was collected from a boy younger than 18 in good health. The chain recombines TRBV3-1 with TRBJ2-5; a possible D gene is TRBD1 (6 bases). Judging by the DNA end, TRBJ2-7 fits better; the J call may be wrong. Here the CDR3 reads CASSQVAGVCEQYF. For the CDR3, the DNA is TGTGCCAGCAGCCAAGTCGCAGGGGTCTGCGAGCAGTACTTC.